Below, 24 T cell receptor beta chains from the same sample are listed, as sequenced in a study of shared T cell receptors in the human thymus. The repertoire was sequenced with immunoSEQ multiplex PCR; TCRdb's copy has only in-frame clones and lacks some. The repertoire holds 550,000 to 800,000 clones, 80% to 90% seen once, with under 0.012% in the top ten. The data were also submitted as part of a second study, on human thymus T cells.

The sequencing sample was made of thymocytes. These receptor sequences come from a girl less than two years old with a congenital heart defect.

CDR3 region: CASSVQPRDWPYEQYF. The CDR3 DNA is TGTGCCAGCAGTGTACAACCCCGGGACTGGCCCTACGAGCAGTACTTC. V and J are TRBV2 and TRBJ2-7; tentatively, D is TRBD2 (6 bases). The germline V and J ends were trimmed by 4 bases and 2 bases, with 18 bases remaining between them. In germline, CDR1 is SNHLY, CDR2 FYNNEI. This CDR3 is 16 amino acids long.

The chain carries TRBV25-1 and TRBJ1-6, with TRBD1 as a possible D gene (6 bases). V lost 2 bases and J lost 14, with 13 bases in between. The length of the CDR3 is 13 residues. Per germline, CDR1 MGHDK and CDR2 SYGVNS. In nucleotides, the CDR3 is TGTGCCAGCAGTGAAGTTCCAGGGGACGCCCTCCACTTT. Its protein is CASSEVPGDALHF.

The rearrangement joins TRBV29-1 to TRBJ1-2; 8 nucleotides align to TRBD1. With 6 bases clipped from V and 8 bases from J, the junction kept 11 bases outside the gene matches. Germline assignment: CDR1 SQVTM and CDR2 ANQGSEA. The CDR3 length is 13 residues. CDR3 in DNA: TGCAGCGTACCCCGCAGGGGGCTCCGGGGCTACACCTTC. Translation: CSVPRRGLRGYTF.

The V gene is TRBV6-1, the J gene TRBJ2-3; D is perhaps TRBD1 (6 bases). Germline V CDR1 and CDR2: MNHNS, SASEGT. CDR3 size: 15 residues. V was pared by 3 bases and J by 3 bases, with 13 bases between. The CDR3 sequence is CASSEFLGATDTQYF. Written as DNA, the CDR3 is TGTGCCAGCAGTGAGTTTTTGGGGGCAACAGATACGCAGTATTTT.

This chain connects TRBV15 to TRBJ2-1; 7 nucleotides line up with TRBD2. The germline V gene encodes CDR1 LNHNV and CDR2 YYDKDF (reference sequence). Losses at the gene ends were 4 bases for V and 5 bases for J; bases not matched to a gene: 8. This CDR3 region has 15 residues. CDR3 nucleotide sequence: TGTGCCACCAGCATTCCAGCGGGACCAAACAATGAGCAGTTCTTC. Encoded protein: CATSIPAGPNNEQFF. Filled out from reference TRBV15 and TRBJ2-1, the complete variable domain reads DAMVIQNPRYQVTQFGKPVTLSCSQTLNHNVMYWYQQKSSQAPKLLFHYYDKDFNNEADTPDNFQSRRPNTSFCFLDIRSPGLGDTAMYLCATSIPAGPNNEQFFGPGTRLTVL.

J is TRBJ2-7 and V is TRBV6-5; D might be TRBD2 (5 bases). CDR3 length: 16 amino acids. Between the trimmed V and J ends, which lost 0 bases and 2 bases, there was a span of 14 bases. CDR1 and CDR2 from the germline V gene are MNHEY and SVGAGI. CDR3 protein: CASSYSSGLGPYEQYF. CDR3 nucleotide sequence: TGTGCCAGCAGTTACTCGTCGGGGTTGGGTCCCTACGAGCAGTACTTC.

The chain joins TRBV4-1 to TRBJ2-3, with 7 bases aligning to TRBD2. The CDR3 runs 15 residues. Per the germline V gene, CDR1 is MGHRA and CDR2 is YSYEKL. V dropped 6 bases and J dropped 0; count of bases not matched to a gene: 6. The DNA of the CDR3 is TGCGCCAGCAGGGAAGGGACTACTAGCACAGATACGCAGTATTTT. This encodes CASREGTTSTDTQYF.

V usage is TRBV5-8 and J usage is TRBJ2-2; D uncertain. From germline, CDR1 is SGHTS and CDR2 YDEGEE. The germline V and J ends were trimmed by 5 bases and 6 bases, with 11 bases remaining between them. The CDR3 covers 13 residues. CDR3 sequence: CASSCTKAGELFF. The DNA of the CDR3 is TGTGCCAGCAGTTGTACTAAGGCCGGGGAGCTGTTTTTT.

The DNA for the CDR3 is TGTGCCAGCAGCTCCAGGGCAGGGGGCTTGAACACTGAAGCTTTCTTT. Translation: CASSSRAGGLNTEAFF. The genes are TRBV5-6 and TRBJ1-1, with 8 bases fitting TRBD1. Germline values: CDR1 SGHDT, CDR2 YYEEEE. After removal of 3 bases from V and 0 bases from J, the junction contained 7 bases not matched to a gene. This CDR3 comprises 16 residues.

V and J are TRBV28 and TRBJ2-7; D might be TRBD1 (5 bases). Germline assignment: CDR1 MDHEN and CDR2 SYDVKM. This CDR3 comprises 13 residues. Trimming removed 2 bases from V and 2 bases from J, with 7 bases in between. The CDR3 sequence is CASSLTDTYEQYF. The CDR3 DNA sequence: TGTGCCAGCAGTTTAACGGACACCTACGAGCAGTACTTC.

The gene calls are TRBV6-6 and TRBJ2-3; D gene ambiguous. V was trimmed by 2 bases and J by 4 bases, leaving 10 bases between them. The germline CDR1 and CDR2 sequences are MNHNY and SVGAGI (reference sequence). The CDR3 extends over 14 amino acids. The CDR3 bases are TGTGCCAGCAGTTACCAGGTTCTGCCAGATACGCAGTATTTT. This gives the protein CASSYQVLPDTQYF.

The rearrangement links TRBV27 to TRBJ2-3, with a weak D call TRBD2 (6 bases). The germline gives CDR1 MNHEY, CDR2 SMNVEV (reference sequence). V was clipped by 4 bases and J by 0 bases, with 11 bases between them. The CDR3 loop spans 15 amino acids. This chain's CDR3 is CASSSPGGSTDTQYF. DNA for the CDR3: TGTGCCAGCAGTTCCCCAGGAGGGAGCACAGATACGCAGTATTTT.

The CDR3 here is CASSSPSRGQYNEQFF. The CDR3 DNA sequence: TGTGCCAGCAGCTCCCCGTCTAGGGGGCAATACAATGAGCAGTTCTTC. This chain joins TRBV11-2 and TRBJ2-1, with TRBD1 identical over 7 bases. The germline CDR1 and CDR2 sequences are SGHAT and FQNNGV. The trim removed 4 bases at V and 4 bases at J, leaving 10 bases unmatched. CDR3 length equals 16 residues.

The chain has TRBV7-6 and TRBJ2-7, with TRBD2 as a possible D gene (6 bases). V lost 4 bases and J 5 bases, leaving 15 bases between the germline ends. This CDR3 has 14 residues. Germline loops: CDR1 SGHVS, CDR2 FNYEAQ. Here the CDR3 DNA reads TGTGCCAGCAGCTCACCCTGGGGACTGAACGAGCAGTACTTC. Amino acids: CASSSPWGLNEQYF.

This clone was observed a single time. CDR3 bases: TGTGCCAGCAGCCCGATCGTTTCCGGGACAGGGGTCTATGGCTACACCTTC. This codes for CASSPIVSGTGVYGYTF. The V gene is TRBV7-2, the J gene TRBJ1-2; 10 bases are a match to TRBD1. J was trimmed by 4 bases and V by 5 bases; bases with no gene match: 13. The CDR3 length is 17 residues. CDR1 is SGHTA and CDR2 is FQGNSA in the germline V gene.

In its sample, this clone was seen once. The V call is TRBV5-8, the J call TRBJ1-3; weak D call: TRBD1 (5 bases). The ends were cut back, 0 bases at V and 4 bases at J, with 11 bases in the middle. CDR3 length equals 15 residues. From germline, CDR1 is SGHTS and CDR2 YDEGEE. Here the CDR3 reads CASSLATDRGNTIYF. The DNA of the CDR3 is TGTGCCAGCAGCTTGGCGACAGACCGAGGAAACACCATATATTTT.

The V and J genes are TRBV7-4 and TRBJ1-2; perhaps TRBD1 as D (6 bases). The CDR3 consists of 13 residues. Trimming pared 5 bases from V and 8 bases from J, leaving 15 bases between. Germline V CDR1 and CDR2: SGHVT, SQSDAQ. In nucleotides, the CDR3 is TGTGCCAGCAGCGCAAGCTTTGGGGGCGGCTACACCTTC. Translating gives CASSASFGGGYTF. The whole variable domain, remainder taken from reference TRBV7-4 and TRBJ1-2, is GAGVSQSPRYKVAKRGRDVALRCDSISGHVTLYWYRQTLGQGSEVLTYSQSDAQRDKSGRPSGRFSAERPERSVSTLKIQRTEQGDSAVYLCASSASFGGGYTFGSGTRLTVV.

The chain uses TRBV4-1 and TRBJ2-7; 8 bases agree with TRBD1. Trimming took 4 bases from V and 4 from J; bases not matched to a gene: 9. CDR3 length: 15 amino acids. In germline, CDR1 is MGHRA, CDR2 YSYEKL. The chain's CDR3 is CASSPLLRTGYEQYF. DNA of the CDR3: TGCGCCAGCAGCCCCCTACTTAGGACAGGGTACGAGCAGTACTTC.

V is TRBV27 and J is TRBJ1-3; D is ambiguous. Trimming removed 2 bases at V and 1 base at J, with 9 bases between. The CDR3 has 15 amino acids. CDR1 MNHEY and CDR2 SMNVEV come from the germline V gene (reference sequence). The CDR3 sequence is CASSLTEDSGNTIYF. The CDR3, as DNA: TGTGCCAGCAGTTTAACCGAGGATTCTGGAAACACCATATATTTT.

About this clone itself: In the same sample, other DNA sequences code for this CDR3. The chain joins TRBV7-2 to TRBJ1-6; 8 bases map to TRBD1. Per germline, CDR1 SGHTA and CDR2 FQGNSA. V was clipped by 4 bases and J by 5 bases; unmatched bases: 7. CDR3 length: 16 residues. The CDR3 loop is CASSSRRQGNNSPLHF. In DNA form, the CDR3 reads TGTGCCAGCAGCTCTAGGAGACAGGGGAATAATTCACCCCTCCACTTT.

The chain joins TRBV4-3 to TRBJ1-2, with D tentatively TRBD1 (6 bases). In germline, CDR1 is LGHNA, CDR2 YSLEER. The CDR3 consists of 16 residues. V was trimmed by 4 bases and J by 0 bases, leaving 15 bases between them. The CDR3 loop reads CASSPIHRVANYGYTF. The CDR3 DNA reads TGCGCCAGCAGCCCAATACACAGGGTAGCTAACTATGGCTACACCTTC.

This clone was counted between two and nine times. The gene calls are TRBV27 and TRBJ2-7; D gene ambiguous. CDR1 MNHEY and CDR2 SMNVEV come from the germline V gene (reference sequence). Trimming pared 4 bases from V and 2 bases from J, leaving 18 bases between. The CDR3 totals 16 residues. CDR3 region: CASSSHVMSLTYEQYF. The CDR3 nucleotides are TGTGCCAGCAGTTCCCACGTCATGAGTTTGACCTACGAGCAGTACTTC.

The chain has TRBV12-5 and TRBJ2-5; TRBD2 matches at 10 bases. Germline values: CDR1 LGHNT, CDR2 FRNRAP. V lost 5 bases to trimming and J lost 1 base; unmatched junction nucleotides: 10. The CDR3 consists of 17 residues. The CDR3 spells CASGPLYLAGVQETQYF. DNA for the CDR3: TGTGCTAGTGGTCCGCTCTACCTAGCGGGGGTCCAAGAGACCCAGTACTTC.

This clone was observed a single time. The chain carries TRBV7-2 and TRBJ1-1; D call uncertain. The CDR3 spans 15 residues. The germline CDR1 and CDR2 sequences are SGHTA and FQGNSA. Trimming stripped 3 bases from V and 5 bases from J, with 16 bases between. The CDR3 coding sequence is TGTGCCAGCAGCTTCCCCCACAGAGGAGGGACTGAAGCTTTCTTT. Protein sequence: CASSFPHRGGTEAFF.